This T cell receptor (beta chain) was identified in a study of Graves' ophthalmopathy and Graves' hyperthyroidism. Study details: Hyperthyroidism counted as stable given no ophthalmopathy within 18 months of follow-up.

This clonotype occurred many times. Amplification targeted the TCR beta CDR3 regions, with RNA transcripts as the source material. In the first round, RT-PCR was carried out with HTBI primers, and a multiplex PCR formed the second round. MiXCR, applied by TCRdb to the multiplex PCR reads, yields one record per CDR3 protein. This table has 900,000 to 1,200,000 distinct CDR3 sequences, 35% to 40% appearing once. V was clipped by 3 bases and J by 7 bases, with 6 bases between them. Germline loops: CDR1 SNHLY, CDR2 FYNNEI. The CDR3 covers 12 residues. The hyperthyroidism patients had a new diagnosis of under 2 months' duration and were aged 18 to 65.

The gene calls are TRBV2 and TRBJ1-4; D ambiguous. This receptor was identified in an adult man with Graves' hyperthyroidism. The specimen sequenced was peripheral blood or thyroid tissue (not recorded which). The CDR3 loop reads CASSDEREKLFF. DNA for the CDR3: TGTGCCAGCAGTGACGAGCGTGAAAAACTGTTTTTT. Full variable domain (outside the CDR3, taken from reference TRBV2 and TRBJ1-4): EPEVTQTPSHQVTQMGQEVILRCVPISNHLYFYWYRQILGQKVEFLVSFYNNEISEKSEIFDDQFSVERPDGSNFTLKIRSTKLEDSAMYFCASSDEREKLFFGSGTQLSVL.